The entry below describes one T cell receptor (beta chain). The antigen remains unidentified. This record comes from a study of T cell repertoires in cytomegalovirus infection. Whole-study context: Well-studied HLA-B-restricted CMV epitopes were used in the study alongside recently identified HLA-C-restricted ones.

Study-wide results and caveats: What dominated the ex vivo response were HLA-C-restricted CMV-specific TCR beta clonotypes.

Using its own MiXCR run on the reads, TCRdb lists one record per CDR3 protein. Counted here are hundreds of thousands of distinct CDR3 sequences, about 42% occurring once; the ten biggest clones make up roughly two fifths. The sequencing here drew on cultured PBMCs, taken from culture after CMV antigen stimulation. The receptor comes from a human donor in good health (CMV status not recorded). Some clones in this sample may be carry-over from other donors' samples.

CDR3: CASSGGFHPNTEAFF. Here the CDR3 DNA reads TGTGCCAGCTCAGGGGGTTTTCACCCGAACACTGAAGCTTTCTTT. The gene calls are TRBV18 and TRBJ1-1; tentative D call: TRBD1 (5 bases). Trimming took off 5 bases at V and 1 base at J, with 14 bases between the two ends. The CDR3 consists of 15 residues. The germline V gene has CDR1 KGHSH and CDR2 LQKENI. The variable domain in full, with the rest retrieved from reference TRBV18 and TRBJ1-1, is NAGVMQNPRHLVRRRGQEARLRCSPMKGHSHVYWYRQLPEEGLKFMVYLQKENIIDESGMPKERFSAEFPKEGPSILRIQQVVRGDSAAYFCASSGGFHPNTEAFFGQGTRLTVV.